The present T cell receptor beta chain was sequenced within a study of blood T cell repertoires in COVID-19. At the level of the study: Samples representing acute and convalescent COVID-19 were sourced from the United States, Italy and Spain. PBMCs, B-cell-depleted T cells, or T cells were the source of the cDNA or gDNA that made up the material.

Clones were read by immunoSEQ multiplex PCR, and TCRdb kept only the in-frame ones, dropping some. The sample includes fewer than 150,000 clones, more than 80% of them seen just once. The study drew participants aged about 18 to 89 years from roughly 25 US areas. Categorization into cohorts depended on clinical history that participants reported. The sequencing sample was made of PBMCs or T cells enriched from blood (not recorded which). This receptor was taken from a woman between 18 and 29 years old who had been exposed to COVID-19.

The CDR3 loop reads CASSLPSVYGYTF. Here the CDR3 DNA reads TGTGCCAGCAGCTTGCCCAGTGTCTATGGCTACACCTTC. The rearrangement uses TRBV5-5 and TRBJ1-2; no clear D. Germline V gives CDR1 SGHKS, CDR2 YYEKEE (reference sequence). The CDR3 consists of 13 residues. V shed 1 base and J shed 4 bases, with 8 bases lying between them.